Below are 27 T cell receptor beta chains sequenced from a single sample in a study of long-term antiretroviral therapy in people with HIV. Version v3.0 of the immunoSEQ assay ran at survey level. TCRdb's copy holds only in-frame clones and misses some; the assay was immunoSEQ multiplex PCR. The sample carries under 20,000 clones, 78% recorded once. Sequenced material: unsorted PBMCs, taken 0.3 years after starting antiretroviral therapy. Receptors were obtained from a woman aged 45 to 65 with HIV.

The chain combines TRBV20-1 with TRBJ2-3; D remains ambiguous. V dropped 6 bases and J dropped 3 bases, with 7 bases sitting between them. The CDR3 runs to 11 residues. Looked up from germline, CDR1 is DFQATT and CDR2 is SNEGSKA (reference sequence). DNA of the CDR3: TGCAGTGCGAGGCAAACAGATACGCAGTATTTT. Translating it yields CSARQTDTQYF.

The chain joins TRBV15 to TRBJ2-7, with D perhaps TRBD1 (5 bases). Germline loops: CDR1 LNHNV, CDR2 YYDKDF (reference sequence). This CDR3 is 14 amino acids long. Deletions cut 1 base from V and 6 bases from J, with 13 bases between. The CDR3 protein is CATSRGQGIAEQYF. The CDR3 DNA reads TGTGCCACCAGCAGAGGTCAGGGCATAGCCGAGCAGTACTTC.

The chain uses TRBV4-1 and TRBJ1-5; 7 bases are a match to TRBD1. The V gene's germline CDR1 is MGHRA and CDR2 YSYEKL. This CDR3 contains 18 residues. V lost 0 bases and J lost 3; bases outside the gene matches: 11. DNA for the CDR3: TGCGCCAGCAGCCAAGATTTGGGTATGACAGGGAACAATCAGCCCCAGCATTTT. It yields the protein CASSQDLGMTGNNQPQHF.

This chain uses TRBV9 with TRBJ2-1; a weak D match, TRBD2 (6 bases). Germline V gene data show CDR1 as SGDLS and CDR2 as YYNGEE. The CDR3 covers 15 residues. Trimming pared 1 base from V and 4 bases from J, leaving 12 bases between. DNA for the CDR3: TGTGCCAGCAGCGTACAGTCGGCGGGGTACAATGAGCAGTTCTTC. Translating it yields CASSVQSAGYNEQFF. Complete variable domain (other parts from reference TRBV9 and TRBJ2-1): DSGVTQTPKHLITATGQRVTLRCSPRSGDLSVYWYQQSLDQGLQFLIQYYNGEERAKGNILERFSAQQFPDLHSELNLSSLELGDSALYFCASSVQSAGYNEQFFGPGTRLTVL.

V gene TRBV9 combines with J gene TRBJ2-1; 9 nucleotides agree with TRBD2. There are 20 residues in the CDR3. The V gene end was trimmed by 0 bases and the J gene end by 1 base; junction bases not matched to a gene: 14. Germline-derived CDR1 and CDR2 are SGDLS and YYNGEE. CDR3 residues: CASSVAAGGGAIWSYNEQFF. DNA of the CDR3: TGTGCCAGCAGCGTAGCAGCGGGCGGGGGGGCGATCTGGTCCTACAATGAGCAGTTCTTC.

This sequence joins TRBV10-3 and TRBJ1-5; D is perhaps TRBD1 (6 bases). The CDR3 is 14 residues long. Trimming pared 2 bases from V and 5 bases from J, leaving 10 bases between. Germline V gives CDR1 ENHRY, CDR2 SYGVKD. The CDR3 nucleotides are TGTGCCATCAGTGAGGGACAGCAGTATCAGCCCCAGCATTTT. Translation: CAISEGQQYQPQHF.

This clone showed up just once. The rearrangement joins TRBV5-1 to TRBJ2-1; the match to TRBD2 covers 7 bases. J gave up 2 bases and V 0 bases, and 2 bases lay outside the gene matches. This CDR3 comprises 15 residues. CDR1 and CDR2 from the germline V gene are SGHRS and YFSETQ. CDR3: CASSLAGLAYNEQFF. The CDR3 DNA reads as TGCGCCAGCAGCTTGGCAGGACTAGCCTACAATGAGCAGTTCTTC.

Written as DNA, the CDR3 is TGCGCCAGCAGGGCCCAGGGGGCGAACCGGGGAAACACTGAAGCTTTCTTT. Protein product: CASRAQGANRGNTEAFF. The chain is built from TRBV5-1 and TRBJ1-1; 8 positions match TRBD1. The germline V gene has CDR1 SGHRS and CDR2 YFSETQ. The CDR3 spans 17 residues. Trimming took 5 bases from V and 2 from J; bases not matched to a gene: 14.

The chain uses TRBV7-3 and TRBJ2-1; possibly TRBD1 for D (5 bases). This CDR3 has 15 amino acids. In germline, CDR1 is SGHTA, CDR2 FQGTGA. V lost 0 bases to trimming and J lost 7 bases, with 13 bases between them. CDR3 region: CASSLTVDKWNEQFF. Here the CDR3 DNA reads TGTGCCAGCAGCTTAACTGTGGACAAGTGGAATGAGCAGTTCTTC.

This rearrangement joins TRBV19 to TRBJ1-4; no firm D call. CDR1 LNHDA and CDR2 SQIVND come from the germline V gene (reference sequence). This CDR3 is built from 13 residues. V dropped 4 bases and J dropped 4 bases, with 7 bases sitting between them. The CDR3 here is CASSKGINEKLFF. CDR3 nucleotides: TGTGCCAGTAGTAAAGGGATTAATGAAAAACTGTTTTTT. Full variable domain (missing parts from reference TRBV19 and TRBJ1-4): DGGITQSPKYLFRKEGQNVTLSCEQNLNHDAMYWYRQDPGQGLRLIYYSQIVNDFQKGDIAEGYSVSREKKESFPLTVTSAQKNPTAFYLCASSKGINEKLFFGSGTQLSVL.

This clone was found a few times. The J gene is TRBJ2-7, the V gene TRBV5-4; no clear D gene. The CDR3 spans 14 residues. Trimming stripped 3 bases from V and 2 bases from J, with 12 bases between. Germline CDR1 reads SGHNT; CDR2 reads YYREEE (reference sequence). The CDR3 reads CASSSKGTAYEQYF. The CDR3 bases are TGTGCCAGCAGCTCCAAGGGAACCGCCTACGAGCAGTACTTC.

The rearrangement links TRBV5-1 to TRBJ2-1; possibly TRBD2 for D (7 bases). Trimming cost V 2 bases and J 10 bases, with 19 bases left between them. The CDR3 runs 15 residues. Germline V gene sequence: CDR1 SGHRS, CDR2 YFSETQ. CDR3: CASSLTGGPTGEQFF. The CDR3 DNA follows: TGCGCCAGCAGCTTAACGGGGGGCCCTACCGGGGAGCAGTTCTTC.

The chain combines TRBV28 with TRBJ1-1, with D possibly matching TRBD1 (5 bases). Germline CDR1 MDHEN, CDR2 SYDVKM. This CDR3 is 13 amino acids long. V was pared by 7 bases and J by 4 bases, with 13 bases between. CDR3 region: CASILRVGTEAFF. CDR3 nucleotide sequence: TGTGCCAGCATACTCAGGGTGGGCACTGAAGCTTTCTTT.

The V call is TRBV7-9, the J call TRBJ1-1; 7 bases map to TRBD1. The length of the CDR3 is 14 residues. Germline CDR1 SEHNR, CDR2 FQNEAQ (reference sequence). The trim removed 3 bases at V and 1 base at J, leaving 2 bases unmatched. The CDR3 DNA is TGTGCCAGCAGCTTGGGACAGCCGAACACTGAAGCTTTCTTT. The encoded protein is CASSLGQPNTEAFF. Full variable domain (rest looked up from reference TRBV7-9 and TRBJ1-1): DTGVSQNPRHKITKRGQNVTFRCDPISEHNRLYWYRQTLGQGPEFLTYFQNEAQLEKSRLLSDRFSAERPKGSFSTLEIQRTEQGDSAMYLCASSLGQPNTEAFFGQGTRLTVV.

The chain joins TRBV15 to TRBJ1-2; 9 positions match TRBD1. The V and J ends lost 0 bases and 4 bases, in that order; junction bases with no gene match: 9. From germline, CDR1 is LNHNV and CDR2 YYDKDF (reference sequence). The CDR3 runs 17 residues. CDR3 sequence (DNA): TGTGCCACCAGCAGAGATCGAACACAGGGGGCGACCTATGGCTACACCTTC. This encodes CATSRDRTQGATYGYTF.

V is TRBV6-1 and J is TRBJ2-7, with D possibly matching TRBD1 (5 bases). Deletions cut 7 bases from V and 4 bases from J, with 20 bases between. Germline V gives CDR1 MNHNS, CDR2 SASEGT. The CDR3 spans 15 residues. CDR3 sequence (DNA): TGTGCCAGCAAGATCTACAATCAGGGAATATACGAGCAGTACTTC. This sequence encodes CASKIYNQGIYEQYF.

J is TRBJ2-3 and V is TRBV30, with D maybe TRBD1 (6 bases). Per germline, CDR1 GTSNPN and CDR2 SVGIG (reference sequence). The CDR3 spans 18 residues. V was trimmed by 0 bases and J by 5 bases, leaving 24 bases between them. The CDR3 sequence is CAWSVASSGASGVDTQYF. CDR3 nucleotide sequence: TGTGCCTGGAGTGTAGCGTCCTCAGGGGCCTCCGGAGTAGATACGCAGTATTTT.

This clone was detected a few times. V is TRBV5-1 and J is TRBJ1-4, with 7 positions matching TRBD1. With 0 bases clipped from V and 8 bases from J, the junction kept 4 bases outside the gene matches. From germline, CDR1 is SGHRS and CDR2 YFSETQ. This CDR3 is built from 14 residues. The CDR3 DNA reads TGCGCCAGCAGCTTGGCAGGGGGAAGGGAAAAACTGTTTTTT. Translated, it gives CASSLAGGREKLFF.

V and J are TRBV10-2 and TRBJ2-7, with D unclear. Trimming took 4 bases from V and 6 from J, leaving 19 bases between them. The CDR3 consists of 15 residues. Germline assignment: CDR1 WSHSY and CDR2 SAAADI. This CDR3 is CASSGNTQRGVEQYV. The CDR3 DNA sequence: TGCGCCAGCAGTGGTAACACTCAAAGAGGAGTCGAGCAGTACGTC.

The chain uses TRBV6-1 and TRBJ2-5; 7 nucleotides agree with TRBD2. CDR3 length equals 15 residues. Unmatched junction bases numbered 8, after V lost 6 bases and J lost 1 base. Looked up from germline, CDR1 is MNHNS and CDR2 is SASEGT. CDR3 bases: TGTGCCAGCAGCCTAAGGGACTACCCCCAAGAGACCCAGTACTTC. Its protein is CASSLRDYPQETQYF.

V is TRBV25-1 and J is TRBJ1-1, with D tentatively TRBD1 (5 bases). Trimming shortened V by 1 base and J by 4 bases, and 16 bases separated the two germline ends. The CDR3 runs 16 residues. The germline V gene has CDR1 MGHDK and CDR2 SYGVNS. CDR3 residues: CASSELGDEETTEAFF. In nucleotides, the CDR3 is TGTGCCAGCAGTGAATTGGGGGACGAGGAGACCACTGAAGCTTTCTTT.

V is TRBV23-1 and J is TRBJ1-5; 8 nucleotides align to TRBD1. TRBV23-1 is an open reading frame whose function is uncertain. The CDR3 is 13 residues long. Trimming cost V 2 bases and J 6 bases; bases outside gene matches: 0. CDR3 amino acids: CASSQGTGQPQHF. In DNA, the CDR3 is TGCGCCAGCAGTCAAGGGACAGGTCAGCCCCAGCATTTT.

Concerning this clone: Sequence at one end of the junction differs from germline and may be a read error. The chain combines TRBV7-9 with TRBJ1-4; no clear D gene. Germline values: CDR1 SEHNR, CDR2 FQNEAQ (reference sequence). The CDR3 consists of 14 residues. Here the CDR3 DNA reads TGTGCCAGCAGCCCCGGGGATGGAAATGAAAAGCTGTTTTTT. This gives the protein CASSPGDGNEKLFF.

The count of this clone is one. The chain recombines TRBV5-1 with TRBJ2-2; D is perhaps TRBD1 (6 bases). The CDR3 is made up of 17 amino acids. V was shortened by 3 bases and J by 2 bases, with 17 bases between the two germline ends. Germline V gene sequence: CDR1 SGHRS, CDR2 YFSETQ. The CDR3 nucleotides read TGCGCCAGCAGCTCGACACAGGGAAGAGCTAACACCGGGGAGCTGTTTTTT. Amino acid sequence: CASSSTQGRANTGELFF.

The chain employs TRBV27 and TRBJ2-5; 9 bases match TRBD2. Germline V gene data show CDR1 as MNHEY and CDR2 as SMNVEV (reference sequence). The CDR3 is 17 residues long. V lost 3 bases and J lost 5; bases outside the gene matches: 13. The CDR3 DNA sequence: TGTGCCAGCAGTTTGATCGGCGGGCGGGGGGGCGCGGAGACCCAGTACTTC. Residues: CASSLIGGRGGAETQYF.

This clone was seen just once. The chain carries TRBV7-9 and TRBJ2-7; no firm D call. Per the germline V gene, CDR1 is SEHNR and CDR2 is FQNEAQ (reference sequence). The CDR3 consists of 12 residues. Trimming cost V 1 base and J 4 bases, with 5 bases left between them. CDR3 in amino acids: CASSLEAYEQYF. The CDR3 coding sequence is TGTGCCAGCAGCTTAGAGGCATACGAGCAGTACTTC.

The chain uses TRBV30 and TRBJ2-2, with D unresolved. There are 14 residues in the CDR3. V lost 2 bases to trimming and J lost 7 bases, with 14 bases between them. CDR1 is GTSNPN and CDR2 is SVGIG in the germline V gene (reference sequence). The CDR3: CAWSSGLGNGELFF. DNA for the CDR3: TGTGCCTGGAGTTCAGGTCTAGGAAACGGGGAGCTGTTTTTT. The whole variable domain, filled in from reference TRBV30 and TRBJ2-2, reads SQTIHQWPATLVQPVGSPLSLECTVEGTSNPNLYWYRQAAGRGLQLLFYSVGIGQISSEVPQNLSASRPQDRQFILSSKKLLLSDSGFYLCAWSSGLGNGELFFGEGSRLTVL.